This T cell receptor beta chain was identified in a study of blood T cell repertoires in COVID-19. This CDR3 is built from 13 residues. Germline CDR1 reads SQVTM; CDR2 reads ANQGSEA. Trimming removed 5 bases from V and 4 bases from J, with 15 bases in between. In the authors' methods: Researchers report that nucleated cell counts were estimated from reference gene primer amplification. TCRdb's table, derived via immunoSEQ multiplex PCR, lists solely in-frame clones and lacks some. V and J calls and clone size are those listed in that table; D and trimming were worked out from the DNA. This table has around 250,000 clones, approximately 81% appearing once.

The TCR was taken from a woman younger than 35 with acute or convalescent COVID-19. Specimen: peripheral blood. The rearrangement links TRBV29-1 to TRBJ2-7, with D possibly TRBD1 on 7 matching bases. The CDR3 spells CSVQGGQRYEQYF. In DNA, the CDR3 is TGCAGCGTTCAGGGGGGCCAAAGGTACGAGCAGTACTTC.